The 23 T cell receptor beta chains below were found in one sample sequenced in a study of T cell changes during pregnancy in multiple sclerosis (dated by TCRdb to the late 2010s). The receptor library was made with the immunoSEQ multiplex PCR assay. This is the immuneACCESS table as TCRdb keeps it, with only in-frame sequences that have V and J called. A part of the clones is gone; compared with another copy, unresolved V genes explain less than half, and the rest is unexplained. The sample has more than 40,000 clones on record, approximately 90% of them singletons. Jointly, the top ten make up around 7% of the sample. The sequences come from CD8+ T cells from peripheral blood mononuclear cells, collected in the third trimester of pregnancy. These TCRs come from a female donor with multiple sclerosis, enrolled in a pregnancy study.

The J gene is TRBJ2-7, the V gene TRBV28; weak D call: TRBD1 (6 bases). The ends were cut back, 5 bases at V and 2 bases at J, with 19 bases in the middle. The V gene's germline CDR1 is MDHEN and CDR2 SYDVKM. The CDR3 consists of 16 residues. Written as DNA, the CDR3 is TGTGCCAGCAGTGTAGGATGGACAGAGACTACCTACGAGCAGTACTTC. Translated: CASSVGWTETTYEQYF.

The chain has TRBV9 and TRBJ1-6, with D perhaps TRBD1 (5 bases). Germline V gene lookup returns CDR1 SGDLS and CDR2 YYNGEE. This CDR3 is 15 amino acids long. The germline V and J ends were trimmed by 6 bases and 5 bases, with 15 bases remaining between them. The CDR3 here is CASTLDGGDNSPLHF. Here the CDR3 DNA reads TGTGCCAGCACCTTAGACGGGGGGGATAATTCACCCCTCCACTTT.

This clone showed up just a few times. The V gene is TRBV7-9, the J gene TRBJ2-7, with TRBD1 matching over 7 bases. CDR3 length: 14 amino acids. Germline CDR1 SEHNR, CDR2 FQNEAQ (reference sequence). The J segment lost 2 bases and the V segment lost 5 bases, leaving 6 bases of the junction unmatched. This chain's CDR3 is CASSRGQAPYEQYF. For the CDR3, the DNA is TGTGCCAGCAGCCGAGGACAGGCCCCCTACGAGCAGTACTTC.

This clone was observed once. The CDR3 region is CASSLPTGGEIRGYTF. As DNA, the CDR3 is TGTGCCAGCAGCTTGCCCACAGGGGGCGAAATTCGTGGCTACACCTTC. The chain recombines TRBV5-4 with TRBJ1-2; 9 nucleotides align to TRBD1. The CDR3 extends over 16 amino acids. The germline CDR1 and CDR2 sequences are SGHNT and YYREEE (reference sequence). V lost 1 base to trimming and J lost 7 bases; unmatched junction nucleotides: 11.

In this sample, this clone turned up once. The rearrangement links TRBV20-1 to TRBJ2-7; the D is unclear. Trimming removed 5 bases at V and 2 bases at J, with 4 bases between. The V gene's germline CDR1 is DFQATT and CDR2 SNEGSKA (reference sequence). The CDR3 loop spans 10 amino acids. CDR3 residues: CSASTYEQYF. The CDR3 DNA reads as TGCAGTGCTTCCACCTACGAGCAGTACTTC.

The gene calls are TRBV6-5 and TRBJ2-3; tentatively, D is TRBD1 (6 bases). Between the trimmed V and J ends, which lost 6 bases and 3 bases, there was a span of 10 bases. CDR1 and CDR2 from the germline V gene are MNHEY and SVGAGI. This CDR3 comprises 13 residues. The CDR3 spells CASSPRGTDTQYF. CDR3 nucleotide sequence: TGTGCCAGCAGCCCGAGGGGGACAGATACGCAGTATTTT.

The chain couples TRBV4-2 to TRBJ1-1; tentative D call: TRBD1 (5 bases). V dropped 1 base and J dropped 1 base, with 13 bases sitting between them. In germline, CDR1 is LGHNA, CDR2 YNFKEQ. CDR3 length: 16 residues. This CDR3 reads CASSQGREGPNTEAFF. DNA for the CDR3: TGTGCCAGCAGCCAAGGGAGGGAGGGACCGAACACTGAAGCTTTCTTT.

The CDR3 protein is CASSFLGEGSSYEQYF. Written as DNA, the CDR3 is TGTGCCAGCAGCTTTCTCGGGGAGGGAAGCTCCTACGAGCAGTACTTC. J is TRBJ2-7 and V is TRBV11-2; 7 positions match TRBD2. Germline CDR1 SGHAT, CDR2 FQNNGV. The CDR3 runs to 16 residues. J was trimmed by 0 bases and V by 3 bases; bases with no gene match: 8.

This chain joins TRBV19 and TRBJ2-3; 7 bases match TRBD2. With V trimmed by 0 bases and J by 0 bases, 6 bases remained unmatched. The CDR3 has 17 amino acids. CDR1 is LNHDA, CDR2 SQIVND, per germline (reference sequence). The CDR3, as DNA: TGTGCCAGTAGTATAGATCTAAGCGGGACTAGCACAGATACGCAGTATTTT. Its protein product is CASSIDLSGTSTDTQYF.

The chain joins TRBV15 to TRBJ1-2; no firm D call. Trimming left V 3 bases short and J 6 bases short, with 8 bases between. This CDR3 comprises 12 residues. Per the germline V gene, CDR1 is LNHNV and CDR2 is YYDKDF (reference sequence). The CDR3 DNA reads as TGTGCCACCAGCAGTGGGGAGAATGGCTACACCTTC. As protein: CATSSGENGYTF.

V and J are TRBV14 and TRBJ2-5; 11 bases map to TRBD1. CDR3 length: 15 amino acids. V dropped 4 bases and J dropped 5; count of bases not matched to a gene: 6. Germline V CDR1 and CDR2: SGHDN, FVKESK. The DNA of the CDR3 is TGTGCCAGCAGCCTCCCGGGACAGGGGGTGGAGACCCAGTACTTC. Its translation: CASSLPGQGVETQYF. Drawing the rest from reference TRBV14 and TRBJ2-5, the complete variable domain is EAGVTQFPSHSVIEKGQTVTLRCDPISGHDNLYWYRRVMGKEIKFLLHFVKESKQDESGMPNNRFLAERTGGTYSTLKVQPAELEDSGVYFCASSLPGQGVETQYFGPGTRLLVL.

The chain's CDR3 is CACARPRETQYF. The DNA of the CDR3 is TGTGCCTGCGCTCGGCCCAGGGAGACCCAGTACTTC. J is TRBJ2-5 and V is TRBV6-5; D gene ambiguous. This CDR3 has 12 residues. V shed 11 bases and J shed 5 bases, with 15 bases lying between them. CDR1 and CDR2 from the germline V gene are MNHEY and SVGAGI.

This chain joins TRBV18 and TRBJ2-3; 10 nucleotides align to TRBD2. In germline, CDR1 is KGHSH, CDR2 LQKENI. Unmatched junction bases numbered 5, after V lost 4 bases and J lost 4 bases. The CDR3 has 15 residues. The CDR3 DNA sequence: TGTGCCAGCTCACTACCGGGACTAGCGTCAGATACGCAGTATTTT. It specifies CASSLPGLASDTQYF.

The chain employs TRBV6-5 and TRBJ2-2; 8 nucleotides match TRBD1. V shed 5 bases and J 6 bases; nucleotides not matched to a gene: 8. This CDR3 contains 15 residues. Germline V CDR1 and CDR2: MNHEY, SVGAGI. The CDR3 region has the DNA TGTGCCAGCAGTCCGGAGGACAGGGCCCCCGGGGAGCTGTTTTTT. Its translation is CASSPEDRAPGELFF.

This chain joins TRBV27 and TRBJ1-2, with D possibly matching TRBD1 (5 bases). Germline CDR1 MNHEY, CDR2 SMNVEV (reference sequence). The CDR3 length is 13 residues. V lost 3 bases to trimming and J lost 6 bases, with 11 bases between them. CDR3 in DNA: TGTGCCAGCAGTTTTGGGACTTTGGATGGCTACACCTTC. Its translation: CASSFGTLDGYTF.

The V gene is TRBV6-1, the J gene TRBJ1-1; D remains ambiguous. The germline V gene encodes CDR1 MNHNS and CDR2 SASEGT. Between the trimmed V and J ends, which lost 4 bases and 4 bases, there was a span of 16 bases. The CDR3 covers 15 residues. The CDR3 nucleotides are TGTGCCAGCAGTGTATTTTTGGTCGAGGGCACTGAAGCTTTCTTT. Residues: CASSVFLVEGTEAFF.

The sample holds a few counts of this clone. The chain employs TRBV2 and TRBJ1-4; D is unresolved. CDR1 and CDR2 from the germline V gene are SNHLY and FYNNEI. The CDR3 is 12 amino acids. V gave up 3 bases and J gave up 7 bases, with 6 bases separating them. CDR3 sequence reads: CASSDYSEKLFF. CDR3 in DNA: TGTGCCAGCAGTGACTACAGTGAAAAACTGTTTTTT.

This chain connects TRBV4-1 to TRBJ1-2, with 11 bases aligning to TRBD1. The CDR3 is 16 amino acids. Germline loops: CDR1 MGHRA, CDR2 YSYEKL. Trimming took 1 base from V and 4 from J; bases not matched to a gene: 5. DNA for the CDR3: TGCGCCAGCAGCCAAGCCGGGACAGGGGGTACCTATGGCTACACCTTC. It translates to CASSQAGTGGTYGYTF.

V and J are TRBV5-1 and TRBJ2-3; TRBD2 agrees at 10 bases. This CDR3 spans 17 amino acids. Germline V lookup: CDR1 SGHRS, CDR2 YFSETQ. V trimming: 4 bases; J trimming: 0 bases; junction bases outside the gene matches: 8. The CDR3 is CASSPGGLARSTDTQYF. The CDR3 DNA is TGCGCCAGCAGCCCAGGGGGACTAGCGAGAAGCACAGATACGCAGTATTTT.

The J gene is TRBJ2-3, the V gene TRBV11-2; TRBD2 matches at 8 bases. The CDR3 sequence is 16 residues long. Trimming removed 1 base from V and 7 bases from J; junction bases left unmatched: 10. Germline CDR1 SGHAT, CDR2 FQNNGV. The CDR3 loop reads CASSLALRGAKNTQYF. The DNA of the CDR3 is TGTGCCAGCAGCTTAGCTTTGCGGGGGGCGAAAAATACGCAGTATTTT.

The genes are TRBV27 and TRBJ2-1; perhaps TRBD2 as D (6 bases). This CDR3 is built from 14 residues. Germline V CDR1 and CDR2: MNHEY, SMNVEV (reference sequence). Trimming shortened V by 6 bases and J by 2 bases, and 11 bases separated the two germline ends. CDR3 sequence: CASSGGDPYNEQFF. The DNA for the CDR3 is TGTGCCAGCAGCGGCGGGGATCCCTACAATGAGCAGTTCTTC.

The chain carries TRBV11-1 and TRBJ2-2; TRBD2 might be the D (6 bases). Deletions cut 5 bases from V and 7 bases from J, with 11 bases between. The CDR3 sequence is 13 residues long. Looked up from germline, CDR1 is SGHAT and CDR2 is FQDESV (reference sequence). The CDR3 sequence is CASSRGGIGELFF. The CDR3 nucleotides are TGTGCCAGCAGCCGTGGGGGGATCGGGGAGCTGTTTTTT.

The J gene is TRBJ1-6, the V gene TRBV6-1, with D perhaps matching TRBD1 (5 bases). With 4 bases removed from V and 1 base from J, the gap between germline ends came to 5 bases. CDR3 length: 14 amino acids. Germline-derived CDR1 and CDR2 are MNHNS and SASEGT. CDR3 DNA sequence: TGTGCCAGCAGTGCAGGGTCCTATAATTCACCCCTCCACTTT. Translated, it gives CASSAGSYNSPLHF.